The 27 T cell receptor beta chains below were found in one sample sequenced in a study of molecular identifiers for immune sequencing clone quantification. TCRdb itself ran the PCR reads through MiXCR, one entry per CDR3 protein. Of 300,000 to 400,000 distinct CDR3 sequences listed, roughly 23% are singletons. Sequenced: naive CD8+ T cells from blood, with Jurkat cell RNA spiked in. Subset of the sample: FACS-sorted CD8+CD4-CCR7+CD45RA+ naive T cells. These receptor sequences come from a human donor in good health. Some libraries in this study had Jurkat cell RNA spiked in.

With regard to this clonotype: Possible read error: a much larger clone is one base away. Since no conserved phenylalanine or tryptophan closes the CDR3, a read error is the likely cause. This sequence joins TRBV12-3 or TRBV12-4 and TRBJ1-2, with TRBD1 matching over 7 bases. The CDR3 has 15 residues. The trim removed 1 base at V and 6 bases at J, leaving 8 bases unmatched. CDR3 residues: CASSLDPGGSDGYTL. The CDR3 bases are TGTGCCAGCAGTTTAGATCCAGGGGGGTCTGATGGCTACACCCTC.

This clonotype came up many times. V is TRBV12-3 or TRBV12-4 and J is TRBJ2-3; D is perhaps TRBD2 (5 bases). This CDR3 has 20 amino acids. Trimming shortened V by 5 bases and J by 1 base, and 28 bases separated the two germline ends. CDR3 protein: CASSVRPGFSQEARTDTQYF. CDR3 in DNA: TGTGCCAGCAGTGTTCGCCCTGGATTCTCTCAGGAGGCTCGCACAGATACGCAGTATTTT.

This clonotype was found many times. The J gene is TRBJ1-5, the V gene TRBV12-3 or TRBV12-4; 11 bases align to TRBD1. The junction had 8 bases not matched to a gene; V was cut back by 4 bases and J by 6 bases. The CDR3 has 16 residues. This CDR3 reads CASSSRDRGEGQPQHF. The CDR3 nucleotides read TGTGCCAGCAGTTCCCGGGACAGGGGGGAAGGTCAGCCCCAGCATTTT.

Many counts were recorded for this clonotype. This rearrangement joins TRBV2 to TRBJ2-3; D is perhaps TRBD1 or TRBD2 (5 bases each). The CDR3 spans 13 residues. Trimming took 6 bases from V and 2 from J, leaving 9 bases between them. The germline V gene encodes CDR1 SNHLY and CDR2 FYNNEI. For the CDR3, the DNA is TGTGCCAGCAGCCGGGACCACACAGATACGCAGTATTTT. Translating gives CASSRDHTDTQYF.

This clonotype was seen repeatedly, ten times or more. This chain connects TRBV7-9 to TRBJ2-3; perhaps TRBD2 as D (6 bases). Germline assignment: CDR1 SEHNR and CDR2 FQNEAQ (reference sequence). This CDR3 is 15 amino acids long. V lost 5 bases to trimming and J lost 6 bases, with 18 bases between them. This CDR3 reads CASSPLAGLADTQYF. CDR3 DNA sequence: TGTGCCAGCAGCCCTCTTGCGGGACTTGCGGATACGCAGTATTTT.

This clonotype was seen at least ten times. The rearrangement links TRBV20-1 to TRBJ2-7; TRBD1 matches at 9 bases. This CDR3 comprises 16 residues. Looked up from germline, CDR1 is DFQATT and CDR2 is SNEGSKA (reference sequence). V lost 6 bases to trimming and J lost 4 bases; unmatched junction nucleotides: 16. CDR3 nucleotides: TGCAGTGCACCCTTCCTGGCTGGGACAGGGAAATACGAGCAGTACTTC. Protein product: CSAPFLAGTGKYEQYF.

This clonotype has a count of ten or more. V and J are TRBV7-9 and TRBJ2-5, with D possibly called TRBD1 or TRBD2 (5 bases each). The germline CDR1 and CDR2 sequences are SEHNR and FQNEAQ (reference sequence). The CDR3 is made up of 14 amino acids. Deletions cut 3 bases from V and 5 bases from J, with 13 bases between. Here the CDR3 reads CASSFNRDDETQYF. DNA of the CDR3: TGTGCCAGCAGCTTTAATCGGGACGATGAGACCCAGTACTTC.

This clonotype has at least ten counts. V and J are TRBV28 and TRBJ2-4, with TRBD2 matching over 11 bases. The germline gives CDR1 MDHEN, CDR2 SYDVKM. This CDR3 has 15 residues. With V trimmed by 5 bases and J by 8 bases, 8 bases remained unmatched. The CDR3: CASSPRTSGPDIQYF. The CDR3 DNA reads as TGTGCCAGCAGTCCTCGGACTAGCGGGCCTGACATTCAGTACTTC.

This clonotype was counted many times. The chain combines TRBV6-1 with TRBJ1-1; 8 nucleotides align to TRBD1. The CDR3 runs 15 residues. V lost 5 bases to trimming and J lost 4 bases; unmatched junction nucleotides: 9. Germline-derived CDR1 and CDR2 are MNHNS and SASEGT. The CDR3 DNA reads TGTGCCAGCAGTCCATTGACAGGGGCTTTCACTGAAGCTTTCTTT. Its protein is CASSPLTGAFTEAFF.

This clonotype occurred a few times. This chain uses TRBV20-1 with TRBJ2-3; TRBD2 matches 9 bases. The V gene's germline CDR1 is DFQATT and CDR2 SNEGSKA (reference sequence). The CDR3 has 17 residues. V dropped 6 bases and J dropped 0; count of bases not matched to a gene: 13. As DNA, the CDR3 is TGCAGTGCCACCGGGGTAGCGGGAGACCAGAGCACAGATACGCAGTATTTT. Encoded protein: CSATGVAGDQSTDTQYF.

This clonotype was picked up many times. The chain couples TRBV30 to TRBJ2-7; D perhaps matches TRBD1 (6 bases). Per germline, CDR1 GTSNPN and CDR2 SVGIG (reference sequence). The V and J ends lost 0 bases and 4 bases respectively, with 19 bases between them. The CDR3 is made up of 16 amino acids. The CDR3 DNA follows: TGTGCCTGGAGTGTACAGTTGAAGAACAGGGAGTACGAGCAGTACTTC. Residues: CAWSVQLKNREYEQYF.

This clonotype was seen repeatedly, ten times or more. This chain uses TRBV7-9 with TRBJ2-4; 7 bases align to TRBD1. CDR3 length: 17 amino acids. V was pared by 2 bases and J by 6 bases, with 13 bases of the junction left unmatched. The germline V gene has CDR1 SEHNR and CDR2 FQNEAQ (reference sequence). The CDR3 sequence is CASSLSNQGQFPNIQYF. The CDR3 nucleotides read TGTGCCAGCAGCTTATCAAATCAGGGACAGTTTCCAAACATTCAGTACTTC.

This clonotype was seen repeatedly, ten times or more. J is TRBJ1-6 and V is TRBV14; D unclear. V dropped 0 bases and J dropped 2 bases, with 8 bases sitting between them. In germline, CDR1 is SGHDN, CDR2 FVKESK. This CDR3 contains 16 residues. As DNA, the CDR3 is TGTGCCAGCAGCCAAGAAGAACAAACCTATAATTCACCCCTCCACTTT. This translates into CASSQEEQTYNSPLHF.

This clonotype was counted ten times or more. The V gene is TRBV4-3, the J gene TRBJ2-5; D may correspond to TRBD1 or TRBD2 (5 bases each). The germline V gene has CDR1 LGHNA and CDR2 YSLEER. Trimming shortened V by 0 bases and J by 7 bases, and 15 bases separated the two germline ends. The CDR3 runs to 15 residues. The CDR3: CASSQDPSGAGTQYF. The CDR3 coding sequence is TGCGCCAGCAGCCAAGATCCATCCGGGGCCGGGACCCAGTACTTC.

This clonotype has a count of ten or more. The chain combines TRBV12-3 or TRBV12-4 with TRBJ2-3; TRBD1 matches at 8 bases. Trimming took 4 bases from V and 4 from J; bases not matched to a gene: 4. The CDR3 loop spans 14 amino acids. The CDR3 region is CASSSTGVPDTQYF. The CDR3 DNA follows: TGTGCCAGCAGTTCGACAGGGGTCCCAGATACGCAGTATTTT.

This clonotype was seen ten or more times. The gene calls are TRBV7-9 and TRBJ2-7; 10 bases agree with TRBD1. From germline, CDR1 is SEHNR and CDR2 FQNEAQ (reference sequence). The CDR3 runs 15 residues. Trimming removed 5 bases from V and 2 bases from J; junction bases left unmatched: 6. The CDR3 is CASSPTGQGAYEQYF. The CDR3 coding sequence is TGTGCCAGCAGCCCAACAGGACAGGGGGCCTACGAGCAGTACTTC.

With regard to this clonotype: A much larger clone is a single base away; this may be a read error. The chain joins TRBV7-2 to TRBJ2-1; 8 nucleotides agree with TRBD2. Germline V gene lookup returns CDR1 SGHTA and CDR2 FQGNSA. The length of the CDR3 is 15 residues. Trimming took 7 bases from V and 6 from J; bases not matched to a gene: 11. CDR3 sequence reads: CASTPRGGGFNEQFF. CDR3 nucleotides: TGTGCCAGCACCCCTCGGGGCGGGGGGTTCAATGAGCAGTTCTTC.

This clonotype was found many times. V is TRBV27 and J is TRBJ2-7; TRBD2 aligns across 7 bases. The J segment lost 0 bases and the V segment lost 6 bases, leaving 8 bases of the junction unmatched. CDR1 and CDR2 (germline): MNHEY, SMNVEV (reference sequence). The CDR3 consists of 15 residues. In DNA form, the CDR3 reads TGTGCCAGCAGACTCCGGGGAGGGAGCTCCTACGAGCAGTACTTC. Encoded protein: CASRLRGGSSYEQYF.

The chain combines TRBV6-2 or TRBV6-3 with TRBJ2-7; perhaps TRBD1 as D (5 bases). CDR1 and CDR2 (germline): MNHEY, SVGEGT. V dropped 2 bases and J dropped 2 bases, with 13 bases sitting between them. The CDR3 runs 15 residues. In nucleotides, the CDR3 is TGTGCCAGCAGTTACGGTGACTGGACAACCTACGAGCAGTACTTC. It translates to CASSYGDWTTYEQYF.

This clonotype was found many times. The V call is TRBV6-2 or TRBV6-3, the J call TRBJ2-7, with D maybe TRBD1 (6 bases). CDR1 is MNHEY, CDR2 SVGEGT, per germline. This CDR3 has 15 residues. V was pared by 4 bases and J by 3 bases, with 16 bases between. For the CDR3, the DNA is TGTGCCAGCAGTTTAGACAGGCCATTCATCTACGAGCAGTACTTC. This sequence encodes CASSLDRPFIYEQYF.

Ten or more counts support this clonotype. The rearrangement links TRBV4-3 to TRBJ1-1; D unresolved. There are 16 residues in the CDR3. Deletions cut 0 bases from V and 3 bases from J, with 14 bases between. CDR1 is LGHNA and CDR2 is YSLEER in the germline V gene. The CDR3 DNA is TGCGCCAGCAGCCAAGATTGGGCTTCGGAGGACACTGAAGCTTTCTTT. Translated: CASSQDWASEDTEAFF.

This clonotype was recorded a few times. The chain employs TRBV4-3 and TRBJ2-3; maybe TRBD1 (5 bases). The germline CDR1 and CDR2 sequences are LGHNA and YSLEER. V was cut by 0 bases and J by 3 bases, with 16 bases left in between. This CDR3 is built from 17 residues. This chain's CDR3 is CASSQEVQAKLTDTQYF. For the CDR3, the DNA is TGCGCCAGCAGCCAAGAGGTACAGGCTAAACTGACAGATACGCAGTATTTT.

This clonotype was seen repeatedly, ten times or more. V is TRBV29-1 and J is TRBJ1-1; D is uncertain. Germline CDR1 and CDR2: SQVTM and ANQGSEA. CDR3 length equals 10 residues. Trimming pared 4 bases from V and 1 base from J, leaving 1 base between. CDR3 coding DNA: TGCAGCGTTGCGAACACTGAAGCTTTCTTT. This codes for CSVANTEAFF.

The chain uses TRBV6-4 and TRBJ2-7, with D tentatively TRBD1 (5 bases). The ends were cut back, 9 bases at V and 5 bases at J, with 23 bases in the middle. CDR1 MRHNA and CDR2 SNTAGT come from the germline V gene. The CDR3 is 15 amino acids. In DNA, the CDR3 is TGTGCCAGGATCGTTCCTGGGGCTGGGGCCGACGAGCAGTACTTC. This sequence encodes CARIVPGAGADEQYF.

This clonotype was seen ten or more times. The chain couples TRBV13 to TRBJ2-2; 7 bases match TRBD1. Trimming removed 7 bases from V and 0 bases from J; junction bases left unmatched: 11. There are 17 residues in the CDR3. CDR1 PRHDT and CDR2 FYEKMQ come from the germline V gene (reference sequence). CDR3 in amino acids: CASTERGQIANTGELFF. The CDR3 nucleotides read TGTGCCAGCACCGAAAGGGGGCAGATCGCGAACACCGGGGAGCTGTTTTTT.

Remarks on this clonotype: This may stem from a read error, because a much larger clone lies one nucleotide away. The CDR3 ends on some other residue instead of the conserved phenylalanine or tryptophan, so this is likely a read error. The rearrangement links TRBV29-1 to TRBJ1-2, with D hard to call. Germline CDR1 and CDR2: SQVTM and ANQGSEA. The CDR3 is 11 residues long. CDR3: CSATLIYGYTL. For the CDR3, the DNA is TGCAGTGCCACCCTAATTTATGGCTACACCCTC.

There are many counts of this clonotype. V gene TRBV7-9 combines with J gene TRBJ2-7; 7 bases agree with TRBD2. Germline V gives CDR1 SEHNR, CDR2 FQNEAQ (reference sequence). There are 16 residues in the CDR3. J gave up 4 bases and V 5 bases, and 14 bases lay outside the gene matches. CDR3 nucleotide sequence: TGTGCCAGCAGCCCCTCGGCGGAACTAGCGACTTACGAGCAGTACTTC. The encoded protein is CASSPSAELATYEQYF.